The sequence of this T cell receptor beta chain was determined in a study of shared clonotypes between healthy human individuals. Germline V gene data show CDR1 as ENHRY and CDR2 as SYGVKD. CDR3 length equals 14 residues. Trimming cost V 5 bases and J 1 base; bases outside gene matches: 2. Partitioning of CD4+ cells yielded a CD45RA+ naive subset and a CD45RA-negative memory subset. Assay: immunoSEQ multiplex PCR; the TCRdb copy retains only in-frame clones and omits some. This sample has about 2 million clones, with over 85% found just once. Findings of the study overall: Researchers sampled only blood; tissue repertoires likely differ.

This clone was recorded only once. Its matching antigen is unknown. Material for sequencing was naive CD4+ T cells sorted from blood. Subset noted: CD45RA+ positively selected. V usage is TRBV10-3 and J usage is TRBJ1-1, with TRBD1 matching over 9 bases. The sequence derives from a man between 18 and 29 years old in good health. CDR3 region: CAISQQGANTEAFF. CDR3 nucleotide sequence: TGTGCCATCAGTCAACAGGGGGCGAACACTGAAGCTTTCTTT.